These T cell receptor beta chains were read from a single sample in a study of cytomegalovirus exposure and HLA in healthy donors. Sequencing used immunoSEQ multiplex PCR; TCRdb keeps in-frame clones, though not all of them. This table holds 150,000 or so clones. Specimen: PBMCs. These receptor sequences come from a woman between 45 and 65 years old in good health and CMV-seronegative. CDR3s include the opening cysteine and the closing phenylalanine or tryptophan. The order of the fields is CDR3 DNA, CDR3 protein, J gene, D gene, V gene. The D gene is left open where the match is weak.

CDR3nt: TGTGCCTGGAGTGAGACAGGGCCCGGGGAGCTGTTTTTT; CDR3aa: CAWSETGPGELFF; j_gene: TRBJ2-2; d_gene: TRBD1; v_gene: TRBV30
CDR3nt: TGTGCCAGCAGTTACGAGGGGGCACGATCACCCCTCCACTTT; CDR3aa: CASSYEGARSPLHF; j_gene: TRBJ1-6; d_gene: TRBD1; v_gene: TRBV6-5
CDR3nt: TGTGCCAGCAGCCGCGAGGAGGGACTGAGCGCTTTCTTT; CDR3aa: CASSREEGLSAFF; j_gene: TRBJ1-1; d_gene: .; v_gene: TRBV7-9
CDR3nt: TGTGCCAGCAGGGGGGGATTTAGCCACGAGCAGTACTTC; CDR3aa: CASRGGFSHEQYF; j_gene: TRBJ2-7; d_gene: .; v_gene: TRBV6-5
CDR3nt: TGCGCCAGCAGCTTGGCGGGGGACTCCTACGAGCAGTACTTC; CDR3aa: CASSLAGDSYEQYF; j_gene: TRBJ2-7; d_gene: .; v_gene: TRBV5-1
CDR3nt: TGTGCCTGGAGTGTAGGGGGTATGAGCGACGAGCAGTACTTC; CDR3aa: CAWSVGGMSDEQYF; j_gene: TRBJ2-7; d_gene: .; v_gene: TRBV30
CDR3nt: TGTGCCAGCAGTTACTCGTCTGTTCCTGGGGCCAACGTCCTGACTTTC; CDR3aa: CASSYSSVPGANVLTF; j_gene: TRBJ2-6; d_gene: .; v_gene: TRBV6-5
CDR3nt: TGTGCCAGCAGCTTGGCGGGACAGGGAAGTCCGACTGAAGCTTTCTTT; CDR3aa: CASSLAGQGSPTEAFF; j_gene: TRBJ1-1; d_gene: TRBD1; v_gene: TRBV5-4
CDR3nt: TGTGCCAGCAGCTATCCCGGGACAGGGACCCAAGAGACCCAGTACTTC; CDR3aa: CASSYPGTGTQETQYF; j_gene: TRBJ2-5; d_gene: TRBD1; v_gene: TRBV11-2
CDR3nt: TGCAGTGCTAGCCTTAGTGGCTACACCTTC; CDR3aa: CSASLSGYTF; j_gene: TRBJ1-2; d_gene: .; v_gene: TRBV20-1
CDR3nt: TGTGCCAGCAGTAGACTAATCACAGATACGCAGTATTTT; CDR3aa: CASSRLITDTQYF; j_gene: TRBJ2-3; d_gene: .; v_gene: TRBV2
CDR3nt: TGTGCCAGCAGAATACAGGGGTTAGACTATGGCTACACCTTC; CDR3aa: CASRIQGLDYGYTF; j_gene: TRBJ1-2; d_gene: TRBD1; v_gene: TRBV6-1
CDR3nt: TGTGCCAGCAGCAAGTCCCGGGACAGGGGAAAGGGTGAAAAACTGTTTTTT; CDR3aa: CASSKSRDRGKGEKLFF; j_gene: TRBJ1-4; d_gene: TRBD1; v_gene: TRBV5-6
CDR3nt: TGTGCCAGCAGCGATGGACCAAGGGGCAGGTACGAGCAGTACTTC; CDR3aa: CASSDGPRGRYEQYF; j_gene: TRBJ2-7; d_gene: .; v_gene: TRBV9
CDR3nt: TGTGCCAGCAGGGAACTAGACCCGGGGGAGTACTTC; CDR3aa: CASRELDPGEYF; j_gene: TRBJ2-4; d_gene: .; v_gene: TRBV2